What follows is one T cell receptor (beta chain) and its context. The data were produced by immunoSEQ multiplex PCR, yet TCRdb's version contains in-frame clones alone and is incomplete. The sample records some 400,000 clones, about 90% being singletons. The record originates from a study of blood T cell repertoires in COVID-19. This CDR3 comprises 13 residues. Trimming stripped 4 bases from V and 6 bases from J, with 12 bases between. Germline CDR1 reads SEHNR; CDR2 reads FQNEAQ (reference sequence). The clonotype originates from a man aged 25 to 45 who had recovered from COVID-19. The chain combines TRBV7-9 with TRBJ1-1; D not certain. Source material: PBMCs or T cells enriched from blood (not recorded which). CDR3: CASSYGSPSEAFF. The CDR3, as DNA: TGTGCCAGCAGCTACGGGAGCCCGTCTGAAGCTTTCTTT.